The source of this T cell receptor (beta chain) is a study of cytomegalovirus exposure and HLA in healthy donors. PCR was performed using 60 Vbeta and 13 Jbeta primers. Measured with immunoSEQ multiplex PCR; TCRdb has only the in-frame clones, and not every one. The table lists some 150,000 clones, around 85% of them singletons. The CDR3 totals 12 residues. V lost 3 bases to trimming and J lost 2 bases, with 4 bases between them. From germline, CDR1 is KGHSH and CDR2 LQKENI. The V and J genes are TRBV18 and TRBJ2-5, with unresolved D. Specimen: PBMCs. This TCR was recovered from a woman aged 25-40 years in good health and CMV-seronegative. CDR3: CASSPRQETQYF. The CDR3 bases are TGTGCCAGCTCACCGCGACAAGAGACCCAGTACTTC.